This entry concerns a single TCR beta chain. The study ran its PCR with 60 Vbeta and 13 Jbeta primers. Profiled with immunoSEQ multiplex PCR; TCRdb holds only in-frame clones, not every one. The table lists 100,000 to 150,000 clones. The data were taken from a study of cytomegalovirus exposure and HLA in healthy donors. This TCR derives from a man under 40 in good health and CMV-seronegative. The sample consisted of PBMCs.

CDR3 bases: TGTGCCAGCAGAGACGACGGGACAACTAATGAAAAACTGTTTTTT. This codes for CASRDDGTTNEKLFF. The chain has TRBV6-5 and TRBJ1-4, with D uncertain. Trimming pared 6 bases from V and 0 bases from J, leaving 11 bases between. Germline-derived CDR1 and CDR2 are MNHEY and SVGAGI. The CDR3 spans 15 residues.